The clone carrying this T cell receptor (beta chain) occurred once. Its specificity is unknown. The data stem from a study of T cell responses to AZD1222 COVID-19 vaccine. Second doses that came at about 4 or about 12 weeks were put together. This CDR3 region has 12 residues. V was cut by 0 bases and J by 8 bases, with 7 bases left in between. Germline values: CDR1 GTSNPN, CDR2 SVGIG (reference sequence). Using immunoSEQ multiplex PCR, the repertoire was profiled, and TCRdb retains in-frame clones only, with some absent. The sample records over 90,000 clones, 80% to 95% being singletons. Study outcomes and limitations: The number of AZD1222 recipients seropositive at baseline was only five to seven. Within unmutated variant regions lay the reported targets of nearly half of spike-specific TCRs.

The chain combines TRBV30 with TRBJ1-4; D ambiguous. The sample was peripheral blood, taken 28 days after the second AZD1222 dose. The receptor's source is an adult who received the AZD1222 COVID-19 vaccine. The CDR3 protein is CAWSVLREKLFF. CDR3 nucleotide sequence: TGTGCCTGGAGTGTTCTTCGGGAAAAACTGTTTTTT.